Listed below are T cell receptor beta chains from one sample, sequenced in a study of Graves' ophthalmopathy and Graves' hyperthyroidism. From the multiplex PCR reads, TCRdb called clonotypes with MiXCR, one entry per CDR3 protein. The table records some 48,000 distinct CDR3 sequences, 50% of them present only once. Sequencing used peripheral blood. All receptors derive from an adult man with Graves' ophthalmopathy. The CDR3 runs from the conserved cysteine through the conserved F or W. The D gene is left open where the match is weak. Clone sizes are given selectively: once, few, many, or a class where the clone is expanded.

V gene,D gene,clone size,J gene,CDR3 protein,CDR3 DNA
TRBV7-9,NA,few,TRBJ2-7,CASSHPTAYEQYF,TGTGCCAGCAGCCATCCGACGGCGTACGAGCAGTACTTC
TRBV9,NA,once,TRBJ2-5,CASSLEGGDFQETQCF,TGTGCCAGCAGCTTGGAAGGTGGGGACTTCCAAGAGACCCAGTGCTTC
TRBV20-1,NA,NA,TRBJ2-2,CSASASTGELFF,TGCAGTGCTAGCGCCAGCACCGGGGAGCTGTTTTTT
TRBV7-9,NA,NA,TRBJ1-2,CASSLGTDYGYTF,TGTGCCAGCAGCTTAGGGACAGACTATGGCTACACCTTC
TRBV15,NA,once,TRBJ2-1,CASTQGRSYSEQFF,TGTGCCAGCACCCAAGGACGGAGCTACAGTGAGCAGTTCTTC
TRBV19,TRBD1,NA,TRBJ1-2,CASRMDRASNYGYTF,TGTGCCAGTAGGATGGACAGGGCTTCTAACTATGGCTACACCTTC
TRBV6-6,TRBD2,NA,TRBJ2-7,CASSTSGHYEQYF,TGTGCCAGCTCGACTAGCGGACACTACGAGCAGTACTTC
TRBV2,NA,few,TRBJ2-2,CASNAGELFF,TGTGCCAGCAACGCCGGGGAGCTGTTTTTT
TRBV7-9,NA,once,TRBJ2-3,CASSLGLSTDTQYF,TGTGCCAGCAGCTTAGGGCTATCCACAGATACGCAGTATTTT
TRBV2,TRBD2,many,TRBJ2-1,CASSELADPPGPFF,TGTGCCAGCAGTGAACTAGCGGACCCCCCCGGACCGTTCTTC
TRBV4-1,NA,many,TRBJ1-3,CASSQVQGPPGSTIYF,TGCGCCAGCAGCCAAGTCCAGGGACCACCCGGGAGCACCATATATTTT
TRBV9,TRBD1,NA,TRBJ2-3,CASSPTGAGRGLTDTQYF,TGTGCCAGCAGCCCCACAGGGGCAGGTCGGGGTTTAACAGATACGCAGTATTTT
TRBV20-1,NA,NA,TRBJ2-3,CSARGTDTQYF,TGCAGTGCTAGGGGAACAGATACGCAGTATTTT
TRBV19,NA,NA,TRBJ2-5,CASTIQETQYF,TGTGCCAGTACTATACAAGAGACCCAGTACTTC
TRBV13,TRBD2,NA,TRBJ2-1,CASSRSVGRGNEQFF,TGTGCCAGCAGCCGGTCGGTCGGGAGGGGGAATGAGCAGTTCTTC
TRBV19,TRBD1,medium-sized,TRBJ1-1,CASSIVGTGVTEAFF,TGTGCCAGTAGTATAGTCGGGACAGGGGTCACTGAAGCTTTCTTT
TRBV5-1,NA,NA,TRBJ1-1,CASSLDGRGTEALF,TGCGCCAGCAGCCTGGATGGGCGTGGCACTGAAGCTCTCTTT
TRBV19,TRBD1,medium-sized,TRBJ1-5,CASSSRRTGRDQPQHF,TGTGCCAGTAGTTCTCGAAGGACAGGGCGAGATCAGCCCCAGCATTTT
TRBV18,TRBD2,NA,TRBJ2-1,CASSPVTSGRSVFF,TGTGCCAGCTCACCAGTGACTAGCGGGAGATCAGTGTTCTTC
TRBV10-1,TRBD2,many,TRBJ2-1,CASSESRVGGDEQFF,TGCGCCAGCAGTGAGTCGAGGGTTGGGGGGGATGAGCAGTTCTTC
TRBV29-1,NA,NA,TRBJ2-7,CSVPGPWGEQYF,TGCAGCGTGCCGGGACCTTGGGGCGAGCAGTACTTC
TRBV19,NA,NA,TRBJ2-3,CASRLQVSDTQYF,TGTGCCAGTAGGTTGCAAGTGAGCGATACGCAGTATTTT
TRBV24-1,NA,NA,TRBJ2-3,CATSADTLVQYF,TGTGCCACCAGTGCTGACACCCTGGTCCAGTATTTT
TRBV6-4,TRBD2,once,TRBJ2-1,CASRKTSGTYNEQFF,TGTGCCAGCAGAAAGACTAGCGGGACCTACAATGAGCAGTTCTTC
TRBV2,NA,NA,TRBJ1-5,CASSMGGDNQPQHF,TGTGCCAGCAGTATGGGAGGGGACAATCAGCCCCAGCATTTT
TRBV29-1,NA,NA,TRBJ2-7,CSVVPGEAYEQYF,TGCAGCGTTGTGCCAGGGGAAGCCTACGAGCAGTACTTC
TRBV4-1,NA,once,TRBJ2-3,CASSQESASLGTDTQYF,TGCGCCAGCAGCCAAGAGTCGGCTAGTCTTGGCACAGATACGCAGTATTTT
TRBV4-2,NA,many,TRBJ2-2,CASSQEDALGQNTGELFF,TGTGCCAGCAGCCAAGAAGATGCGCTGGGCCAGAACACCGGGGAGCTGTTTTTT
TRBV6-6,NA,few,TRBJ1-6,CASSPGGRDAYNSPLHF,TGTGCCAGCAGTCCGGGAGGGCGAGACGCGTATAATTCACCCCTCCACTTT
TRBV5-6,TRBD1,many,TRBJ1-1,CASSLFDRDTEAFF,TGTGCCAGCAGCCTATTCGACAGGGACACTGAAGCTTTCTTT
TRBV20-1,NA,NA,TRBJ1-4,CSAREDEKLFF,TGCAGTGCTAGAGAAGATGAAAAACTGTTTTTT
TRBV20-1,NA,NA,TRBJ2-3,CSVGGLRYNEQYF,TGCAGTGTAGGGGGGCTCCGGTACAATGAGCAGTATTTT
TRBV11-2,NA,NA,TRBJ2-5,CASSISGHETQYF,TGTGCCAGCAGCATATCCGGGCATGAGACCCAGTACTTC
TRBV20-1,NA,once,TRBJ1-2,CNPRGTYGYTF,TGCAACCCGAGAGGAACTTATGGCTACACCTTC
TRBV9,NA,NA,TRBJ2-3,CASSRQTPGGGRTDTQYF,TGTGCCAGCAGCCGCCAGACCCCGGGGGGCGGACGCACAGATACGCAGTATTTT
TRBV12-3/TRBV12-4,TRBD2,many,TRBJ2-1,CASSSEHGTSWDEQFF,TGTGCCAGCAGTTCGGAGCACGGGACTAGCTGGGATGAGCAGTTCTTC
TRBV11-3,TRBD2,NA,TRBJ2-1,CASSTGLAAYNEQFF,TGTGCCAGCAGCACGGGACTAGCGGCCTACAATGAGCAGTTCTTC
TRBV27,NA,few,TRBJ2-2,CASSLEGASAGELFF,TGTGCCAGCAGTTTGGAGGGGGCCAGTGCCGGGGAGCTGTTTTTT
TRBV20-1,NA,medium-sized,TRBJ1-2,CSASQGNYGYTF,TGCAGTGCTTCACAGGGAAACTATGGCTACACCTTC
TRBV7-3,NA,NA,TRBJ2-7,CASSLTTGETAEQYF,TGTGCCAGCAGCTTAACCACGGGCGAGACGGCCGAGCAGTACTTC
TRBV20-1,TRBD1,many,TRBJ1-4,CSAKTGTNEKLFF,TGCAGTGCAAAGACAGGGACTAATGAAAAACTGTTTTTT
TRBV4-1,TRBD2,many,TRBJ2-1,CASSQGQRGSDEQFF,TGCGCCAGCAGCCAAGGCCAGCGGGGCAGCGATGAGCAGTTCTTC
TRBV15,NA,NA,TRBJ1-5,CATVIKGQGRSFLWTRHQTQHF,NA
TRBV19,NA,NA,TRBJ2-7,CASSIQVADYEQYF,TGTGCCAGTAGTATCCAGGTCGCGGACTACGAGCAGTACTTC
TRBV3-1,TRBD1,many,TRBJ2-7,CASSQLGQGGSYEQYF,TGTGCCAGCAGCCAGTTAGGACAGGGTGGGTCCTACGAGCAGTACTTC
TRBV2,NA,NA,TRBJ2-2,CASSYLHTGELFF,TGTGCCAGCAGTTATCTCCACACCGGGGAGCTGTTTTTT
TRBV5-4,TRBD1,once,TRBJ1-1,CASSFLGGGDTEAFF,TGTGCCAGCAGCTTTCTAGGGGGCGGGGACACTGAAGCTTTCTTT
TRBV7-2,TRBD1,few,TRBJ1-4,CASSPRQGGEKLFF,TGTGCCAGCAGCCCCCGACAGGGAGGTGAAAAACTGTTTTTT
TRBV2,NA,NA,TRBJ2-5,CASKVGYQETQYF,TGTGCCAGCAAGGTCGGGTATCAAGAGACCCAGTACTTC
TRBV6-6,TRBD2,NA,TRBJ2-7,CASSYLGTNGHYEQYF,TGTGCCAGCAGTTATCTGGGGACTAATGGACACTACGAGCAGTACTTC
TRBV9,NA,NA,TRBJ1-1,CASSVGLRAFF,TGTGCCAGCAGCGTGGGGCTGAGGGCTTTCTTT
TRBV20-1,NA,once,TRBJ2-5,CSARQLPRETQYF,TGCAGTGCTAGACAACTACCTAGAGAGACCCAGTACTTC
TRBV6-1,TRBD1,NA,TRBJ2-3,CASSGTGDTDTQYF,TGTGCCAGCAGTGGGACAGGTGACACAGATACGCAGTATTTT
TRBV20-1,TRBD2,medium-sized,TRBJ2-5,CSAIGLAGGKETQYF,TGCAGTGCGATTGGACTAGCGGGCGGTAAAGAGACCCAGTACTTC
TRBV2,NA,NA,TRBJ1-1,CASSGLTGGNTEAFF,TGTGCCAGCAGTGGACTGACAGGCGGGAACACTGAAGCTTTCTTT
TRBV5-1,TRBD1,many,TRBJ1-2,CASRTQGAVYGYTF,TGCGCCAGCAGAACGCAGGGGGCTGTGTATGGCTACACCTTC
TRBV2,TRBD2,many,TRBJ2-3,CATGTSGRDTQYF,TGTGCCACCGGGACTAGCGGGAGAGATACGCAGTATTTT
TRBV7-8,TRBD2,NA,TRBJ2-7,CASSLAGGSYEQYF,TGTGCCAGCAGCTTAGCGGGAGGGTCCTACGAGCAGTACTTC